This T cell receptor beta chain derives from a study of CD8+ T cells in alopecia areata. This sample's treatment: oral pan-JAK inhibitor, 5-10 mg twice daily. Between the trimmed V and J ends, which lost 0 bases and 9 bases, there was a span of 12 bases. CDR1 is LGHNA and CDR2 is YSLEER in the germline V gene. This CDR3 comprises 15 residues. Extraction and reverse transcription of RNA yielded cDNA as the sequencing template. This table comes from immunoSEQ multiplex PCR, and its TCRdb copy is limited to in-frame clones, with some not included. The repertoire holds 150,000 to 200,000 clones, about three fifths seen once, with approximately 1% in the top ten.

The source was CD4+ T cells sorted from blood, collected at week 24, from a patient treated with tofacitinib. The V gene is TRBV4-3, the J gene TRBJ1-6; TRBD1 might be the D (5 bases). The sequence derives from a human donor with alopecia areata. The CDR3 sequence is CASSQDGPRGSPLHF. The CDR3 coding sequence is TGCGCCAGCAGCCAAGATGGCCCTAGGGGTTCACCCCTCCACTTT.